The T cell receptor (beta chain) described here comes from a study of T-cell memory formation after mild COVID-19. Looking at the study overall: The two donors had largely donor-specific TCR clusters.

This CDR3 has 13 residues. Trimming left V 2 bases short and J 9 bases short, with 13 bases between. Germline CDR1 MDHEN, CDR2 SYDVKM. With constant-segment primers, 5'RACE yielded cDNA libraries of TCR alpha and TCR beta that carried sample barcodes and UMIs. TCRdb re-analysed the 5' RACE reads in MiXCR, keeping a single row per CDR3 protein. The sample contains hundreds of thousands of distinct CDR3 sequences, 15% to 20% of which appear only once. The sequenced material came from PBMCs or a T cell subset sorted from them (not recorded which). This clonotype was sampled from a man between 18 and 29 years old who had mild COVID-19 (a few samples of this study predate the infection). Cell type and time point are not known. The genes are TRBV28 and TRBJ1-1; D not certain. CDR3 amino acids: CASSLRRTGKAFF. The CDR3 DNA is TGTGCCAGCAGTTTACGTAGGACCGGGAAAGCTTTCTTT.